What follows are 18 T cell receptor beta chains derived from one specimen sequenced in a study of cytomegalovirus exposure and HLA in healthy donors. The PCR used 60 Vbeta and 13 Jbeta primers. Sequenced by immunoSEQ multiplex PCR; TCRdb stores in-frame clones only, minus some. Of roughly 120,000 clones in the sample, roughly 15% were seen once. Sequenced: PBMCs. These receptors all stem from a woman aged 18-29 years in good health and CMV-seronegative.

This clone was recorded a few times. The V call is TRBV6-5, the J call TRBJ1-4; D gene ambiguous. With 0 bases removed from V and 14 bases from J, the gap between germline ends came to 19 bases. Germline V gene data show CDR1 as MNHEY and CDR2 as SVGAGI. The CDR3 has 15 residues. The DNA of the CDR3 is TGTGCCAGCAGTTACTCTCGGGCAAGGGAGACGAGGCTGTTTTTT. Amino acids: CASSYSRARETRLFF.

This chain connects TRBV5-6 to TRBJ1-2; the D gene is possibly TRBD1 (5 bases). The ends were cut back, 0 bases at V and 8 bases at J, with 11 bases in the middle. The V gene's germline CDR1 is SGHDT and CDR2 YYEEEE. The CDR3 runs 13 residues. CDR3 in amino acids: CASSLDRWEGYTF. CDR3 coding DNA: TGTGCCAGCAGCTTGGACAGGTGGGAAGGCTACACCTTC. Supplemented by reference TRBV5-6 and TRBJ1-2, the full variable domain reads DAGVTQSPTHLIKTRGQQVTLRCSPKSGHDTVSWYQQALGQGPQFIFQYYEEEERQRGNFPDRFSGHQFPNYSSELNVNALLLGDSALYLCASSLDRWEGYTFGSGTRLTVV.

This clone was picked up a small number of times. V usage is TRBV30 and J usage is TRBJ2-7; 8 bases line up with TRBD2. V lost 3 bases, J lost 4 bases, and 2 bases stayed unmatched. The CDR3 contains 12 residues. Germline CDR1 reads GTSNPN; CDR2 reads SVGIG (reference sequence). The CDR3 DNA reads as TGTGCCTGGAGCGGGGGGGGATACGAGCAGTACTTC. Translation gives CAWSGGGYEQYF.

The V and J genes are TRBV14 and TRBJ2-7; 7 positions match TRBD1. The V and J ends lost 3 bases and 4 bases, in that order; junction bases with no gene match: 3. Germline values: CDR1 SGHDN, CDR2 FVKESK. The CDR3 runs 13 residues. The CDR3 reads CASSQTTGYEQYF. The CDR3 DNA reads as TGTGCCAGCAGCCAGACGACAGGGTACGAGCAGTACTTC.

This clone was found a few times. This chain links TRBV7-9 with TRBJ2-7; D gene uncertain. V lost 5 bases to trimming and J lost 0 bases, with 8 bases between them. The V gene's germline CDR1 is SEHNR and CDR2 FQNEAQ (reference sequence). The CDR3 consists of 13 residues. For the CDR3, the DNA is TGTGCCAGCAGCCCTGTGGCCTCCTACGAGCAGTACTTC. Translating it yields CASSPVASYEQYF.

In its sample, this clone was seen a few times. The V call is TRBV6-6, the J call TRBJ1-1; D is unclear. Germline V gene lookup returns CDR1 MNHNY and CDR2 SVGAGI (reference sequence). With 2 bases removed from V and 2 bases from J, the gap between germline ends came to 6 bases. This CDR3 has 13 amino acids. The DNA of the CDR3 is TGTGCCAGCAGTTACGGCATTAACACTGAAGCTTTCTTT. As protein: CASSYGINTEAFF.

V gene TRBV2 combines with J gene TRBJ2-1, with a possible D match to TRBD1 (6 bases). The ends were cut back, 5 bases at V and 7 bases at J, with 12 bases in the middle. Germline CDR1 and CDR2: SNHLY and FYNNEI. The CDR3 has 13 amino acids. The CDR3 here is CASSYRRGNEQFF. The CDR3 coding sequence is TGTGCCAGCAGTTACAGAAGGGGGAATGAGCAGTTCTTC.

This clone showed up just a few times. The genes are TRBV20-1 and TRBJ2-5; D not resolved. The CDR3 length is 10 residues. V lost 6 bases and J 6 bases, leaving 8 bases between the germline ends. CDR1 and CDR2 from the germline V gene are DFQATT and SNEGSKA (reference sequence). The CDR3 DNA is TGCAGTGCGCAGAATAAGACCCAGTACTTC. Its translation is CSAQNKTQYF.

The J gene is TRBJ1-4, the V gene TRBV4-1, with D maybe TRBD1 (5 bases). CDR3 length equals 18 residues. Germline lookup yields CDR1 MGHRA and CDR2 YSYEKL. V dropped 1 base and J dropped 5 bases, with 20 bases sitting between them. CDR3 loop: CASSQVGSAGPSNEKLFF. The CDR3 nucleotides are TGCGCCAGCAGCCAAGTTGGTTCTGCGGGACCATCAAATGAAAAACTGTTTTTT.

The rearrangement uses TRBV30 and TRBJ2-1, with TRBD2 as a possible D gene (5 bases). The V end was cut by 1 base, the J end by 4 bases, with 11 bases between. This CDR3 is built from 14 residues. CDR1 GTSNPN and CDR2 SVGIG come from the germline V gene (reference sequence). In nucleotides, the CDR3 is TGTGCCTGGAGTGCGAAGCGGTTATACAATGAGCAGTTCTTC. Translated, it gives CAWSAKRLYNEQFF.

This clone came up a few times. This chain connects TRBV9 to TRBJ2-2; a possible D gene is TRBD2 (5 bases). Trimming cost V 4 bases and J 2 bases, with 21 bases left between them. CDR3 length: 18 residues. Germline lookup yields CDR1 SGDLS and CDR2 YYNGEE. The CDR3 DNA sequence: TGTGCCAGCAGCACGGCACCGGGGAGCGAAAAAAACACCGGGGAGCTGTTTTTT. It specifies CASSTAPGSEKNTGELFF.

The CDR3: CASSPRQGVGTDTQYF. The CDR3 DNA reads as TGTGCCAGCAGTCCCCGACAGGGAGTAGGGACAGATACGCAGTATTTT. V and J are TRBV27 and TRBJ2-3; 7 nucleotides align to TRBD1. J lost 3 bases, V lost 5 bases, and 11 bases had no gene match. Germline CDR1 is MNHEY and CDR2 is SMNVEV (reference sequence). The CDR3 loop spans 16 amino acids.

This clone was counted between two and nine times. V and J are TRBV19 and TRBJ2-2, with a weak D call TRBD2 (5 bases). V was trimmed by 3 bases and J by 0 bases, leaving 8 bases between them. The CDR3 is 15 amino acids. Per the germline V gene, CDR1 is LNHDA and CDR2 is SQIVND (reference sequence). The CDR3 nucleotides are TGTGCCAGTAGTATCGGGAACTCGAACACCGGGGAGCTGTTTTTT. Amino acid sequence: CASSIGNSNTGELFF.

This sequence joins TRBV28 and TRBJ2-5; 9 bases agree with TRBD2. The CDR3 runs to 15 residues. The junction had 7 bases not matched to a gene; V was cut back by 4 bases and J by 4 bases. Germline lookup yields CDR1 MDHEN and CDR2 SYDVKM. CDR3 DNA: TGTGCCAGCAGTTCCCGGGGTAGCGGGGGAGAGACCCAGTACTTC. Encoded protein: CASSSRGSGGETQYF.

This chain links TRBV28 with TRBJ2-5, with TRBD2 matching 7 bases. The CDR3 covers 15 residues. CDR1 is MDHEN, CDR2 SYDVKM, per germline. V was clipped by 3 bases and J by 3 bases; unmatched bases: 7. The CDR3: CASSFNLAGEETQYF. The CDR3 coding sequence is TGTGCCAGCAGTTTCAATCTCGCGGGGGAAGAGACCCAGTACTTC.

This clone has ten or more counts. The chain couples TRBV19 to TRBJ1-2; D is possibly TRBD1 (6 bases). Trimming pared 3 bases from V and 4 bases from J, leaving 12 bases between. The CDR3 totals 14 residues. Germline values: CDR1 LNHDA, CDR2 SQIVND (reference sequence). The CDR3 sequence is CASSITGTIYGYTF. In DNA, the CDR3 is TGTGCCAGTAGTATCACAGGGACAATCTATGGCTACACCTTC. Based on the CDR3 plus reference TRBV19 and TRBJ1-2, the full variable domain is DGGITQSPKYLFRKEGQNVTLSCEQNLNHDAMYWYRQDPGQGLRLIYYSQIVNDFQKGDIAEGYSVSREKKESFPLTVTSAQKNPTAFYLCASSITGTIYGYTFGSGTRLTVV.

This clone has more than one count but fewer than ten. V gene TRBV7-9 combines with J gene TRBJ2-2, with 9 bases that match TRBD2. This CDR3 comprises 19 residues. The V segment lost 3 bases and the J segment 4 bases; nucleotides outside the gene matches: 15. CDR1 is SEHNR, CDR2 FQNEAQ, per germline (reference sequence). The CDR3 sequence: CASSLRGTSWSSSTGELFF. The CDR3 DNA reads as TGTGCCAGCAGCTTGCGGGGGACTAGCTGGTCGTCGAGCACCGGGGAGCTGTTTTTT.

On this clone: At one end the junction does not follow the germline gene, possibly because of a read error. The rearrangement joins TRBV7-7 to TRBJ2-7; a possible D gene is TRBD2 (5 bases). CDR1 and CDR2 (germline): SSHAT, FNYEAQ (reference sequence). The CDR3 sequence is 12 residues long. The CDR3 DNA reads as TGTGCCAGCAGCTTAGCGAACGGGGTGTATGGCTTC. Protein product: CASSLANGVYGF.